The 23 T cell receptor beta chains below were found in one sample sequenced in a study of regulatory T cells in long-lasting Graves disease. Assembly of TCR beta libraries relied on iRepertoire HTBI primers together with Arm-PCR of CDR3 regions. TCRdb used MiXCR to reprocess the multiplex PCR reads, holding one entry per CDR3 protein. The data hold about 420,000 distinct CDR3 sequences, with less than 20% observed a single time. Time point specified: newly diagnosed GD, antithyroid drugs for less than 3 months. PBMC-derived RNA was used for the TCR library. These same data were also listed under a study on T cells in Graves' hyperthyroidism and ophthalmopathy.

The sample was peripheral blood mononuclear cells (PBMCs), taken at new diagnosis, from a patient treated with antithyroid drugs. These TCRs come from a woman aged 18-29 years with Graves disease.

This clonotype was counted a few times. The V and J genes are TRBV5-1 and TRBJ2-3; 7 bases line up with TRBD2. CDR1 is SGHRS and CDR2 is YFSETQ in the germline V gene. J lost 0 bases, V lost 7 bases, and 5 bases had no gene match. CDR3 size: 14 residues. CDR3 nucleotide sequence: TGCGCCAGCCTACTAGCGCATAGCACAGATACGCAGTATTTT. It codes for CASLLAHSTDTQYF.

There are many counts of this clonotype. The chain joins TRBV5-1 to TRBJ2-7, with 12 bases matching TRBD2. This CDR3 region has 14 residues. V was pared by 6 bases and J by 2 bases, with 3 bases of the junction left unmatched. Looked up from germline, CDR1 is SGHRS and CDR2 is YFSETQ. The CDR3 DNA follows: TGCGCCAGCAAGACTAGCGGGAGAACCTACGAGCAGTACTTC. It encodes CASKTSGRTYEQYF.

The DNA for the CDR3 is TGTGCCAGCAGTTTTCAGGAAGGGTATGGCTACACCTTC. It is translated as CASSFQEGYGYTF. The chain carries TRBV28 and TRBJ1-2; D is undetermined. Looked up from germline, CDR1 is MDHEN and CDR2 is SYDVKM. Trimming took off 3 bases at V and 5 bases at J, with 10 bases between the two ends. The CDR3 contains 13 residues.

Comments on this clonotype: It may be a read error: a sequence one base away is much more abundant. The chain links TRBV6-1 to TRBJ2-1; the match to TRBD2 covers 11 bases. Germline lookup yields CDR1 MNHNS and CDR2 SASEGT. The ends lost 5 bases at V and 9 bases at J; junction bases unmatched: 9. CDR3 length: 15 amino acids. CDR3 amino acids: CASSPTSGSAREQFF. For the CDR3, the DNA is TGTGCCAGCAGTCCTACTAGCGGGAGCGCCCGTGAGCAGTTCTTC.

The chain recombines TRBV18 with TRBJ2-1; 8 bases align to TRBD2. The CDR3 spans 14 residues. Germline V gives CDR1 KGHSH, CDR2 LQKENI. The V gene end was trimmed by 3 bases and the J gene end by 5 bases; junction bases not matched to a gene: 3. The CDR3 reads CASSPTSDNNEQFF. The DNA for the CDR3 is TGTGCCAGCTCACCGACTAGCGACAACAATGAGCAGTTCTTC.

The V call is TRBV15, the J call TRBJ2-5; D is possibly TRBD1 or TRBD2 (5 bases each). Trimming left V 0 bases short and J 0 bases short, with 14 bases between. The CDR3 length is 17 residues. CDR1 is LNHNV, CDR2 YYDKDF, per germline (reference sequence). The DNA for the CDR3 is TGTGCCACCAGCAGAGATCAGCCGGGACCGTACCAAGAGACCCAGTACTTC. It specifies CATSRDQPGPYQETQYF.

This clonotype was seen at least ten times. The CDR3 nucleotides read TGTGCCAGCAGTTACTACGCGGGACAGGGGGCTGGGTACAATGAGCAGTTCTTC. Its protein product is CASSYYAGQGAGYNEQFF. The chain employs TRBV6-9 and TRBJ2-1; 12 nucleotides match TRBD1. Germline CDR1 is MNHGY and CDR2 is SVAAGI. This CDR3 is 18 amino acids long. V was pared by 3 bases and J by 4 bases, with 10 bases of the junction left unmatched.

The J gene is TRBJ1-2, the V gene TRBV27; D gene uncertain. V was trimmed by 2 bases and J by 4 bases, leaving 8 bases between them. Germline loops: CDR1 MNHEY, CDR2 SMNVEV (reference sequence). The CDR3 sequence is 13 residues long. The CDR3 reads CASSLRVIYGYTF. CDR3 coding DNA: TGTGCCAGCAGTTTAAGGGTAATCTATGGCTACACCTTC.

The table lists this clonotype with many counts. The chain has TRBV20-1 and TRBJ2-5; 11 nucleotides match TRBD2. The CDR3 is 16 residues long. Germline loops: CDR1 DFQATT, CDR2 SNEGSKA (reference sequence). J lost 5 bases, V lost 0 bases, and 8 bases had no gene match. CDR3 DNA sequence: TGCAGTGCTAGAGATAGCGGGAGGGCCTTTGAGGAGACCCAGTACTTC. Translation gives CSARDSGRAFEETQYF.

This clonotype was recorded a few times. The gene calls are TRBV20-1 and TRBJ1-6; the match to TRBD1 covers 7 bases. Germline lookup yields CDR1 DFQATT and CDR2 SNEGSKA (reference sequence). Trimming took 1 base from V and 7 from J; bases not matched to a gene: 10. This CDR3 contains 16 residues. The CDR3 DNA sequence: TGCAGTGCTAGAGTCCAGGGGGGCACTTCGAATTCACCCCTCCACTTT. It encodes CSARVQGGTSNSPLHF.

On this clonotype itself: One base away lies a much larger clone, so this may be a sequencing read error. This chain joins TRBV28 and TRBJ1-4, with D unresolved. V lost 3 bases and J lost 0, with 8 bases in between. The germline CDR1 and CDR2 sequences are MDHEN and SYDVKM. CDR3 length equals 15 residues. The CDR3 loop reads CASSFSRTTNEKLFF. The CDR3, as DNA: TGTGCCAGCAGTTTTTCCAGGACAACTAATGAAAAACTGTTTTTT.

The rearrangement links TRBV19 to TRBJ1-6; 9 bases align to TRBD1. This CDR3 is built from 13 residues. V shed 9 bases, J shed 7 bases, and the junction held 4 bases outside the gene matches. Germline lookup yields CDR1 LNHDA and CDR2 SQIVND (reference sequence). The CDR3 reads CASAGQGNSPLHF. In nucleotides, the CDR3 is TGTGCCAGCGCCGGACAGGGGAATTCACCCCTCCACTTT.

This clonotype was seen only a few times. The chain links TRBV18 to TRBJ2-5, with TRBD2 as a possible D gene (6 bases). CDR1 and CDR2 (germline): KGHSH, LQKENI. The V and J ends lost 2 bases and 1 base respectively, with 11 bases between them. There are 15 residues in the CDR3. The CDR3: CASSPRVSGQETQYF. Written as DNA, the CDR3 is TGTGCCAGCTCACCAAGGGTTAGCGGCCAAGAGACCCAGTACTTC.

The chain couples TRBV12-3 or TRBV12-4 to TRBJ1-6, with D tentatively TRBD1 (6 bases). V dropped 5 bases and J dropped 4 bases, with 15 bases sitting between them. The CDR3 is 16 residues long. CDR3 bases: TGTGCCAGCAGTGTCCCCTCACAGGGTTATAATTCACCCCTCCACTTT. As protein: CASSVPSQGYNSPLHF.

This clonotype was found many times. As DNA, the CDR3 is TGTGCCATGGGGACAGGGAAAAGGGATGAGCAGTTCTTC. The encoded protein is CAMGTGKRDEQFF. The genes are TRBV10-3 and TRBJ2-1, with TRBD1 matching 9 bases. Losses at the gene ends were 9 bases for V and 8 bases for J; bases not matched to a gene: 8. The CDR3 sequence is 13 residues long. Germline CDR1 and CDR2: ENHRY and SYGVKD.

The table lists this clonotype with many counts. This sequence joins TRBV28 and TRBJ1-1; the match to TRBD1 covers 7 bases. V shed 8 bases and J 1 base; nucleotides not matched to a gene: 4. CDR1 and CDR2 from the germline V gene are MDHEN and SYDVKM. The CDR3 has 13 amino acids. The CDR3 loop reads CASQWTGNTEAFF. In DNA form, the CDR3 reads TGTGCCAGCCAATGGACAGGGAACACTGAAGCTTTCTTT. The full variable domain, in which reference TRBV28 and TRBJ1-1 provide the parts outside the CDR3, is DVKVTQSSRYLVKRTGEKVFLECVQDMDHENMFWYRQDPGLGLRLIYFSYDVKMKEKGDIPEGYSVSREKKERFSLILESASTNQTSMYLCASQWTGNTEAFFGQGTRLTVV.

The V and J genes are TRBV5-4 and TRBJ2-2; TRBD1 aligns across 10 bases. Trimming cost V 5 bases and J 7 bases; bases outside gene matches: 8. CDR1 is SGHNT, CDR2 YYREEE, per germline (reference sequence). There are 15 residues in the CDR3. In DNA form, the CDR3 reads TGTGCCAGCAGTCGTCCGGGACAGGGGTACGGGGAGCTGTTTTTT. It is translated as CASSRPGQGYGELFF. Supplemented by reference TRBV5-4 and TRBJ2-2, the full variable domain reads ETGVTQSPTHLIKTRGQQVTLRCSSQSGHNTVSWYQQALGQGPQFIFQYYREEENGRGNFPPRFSGLQFPNYSSELNVNALELDDSALYLCASSRPGQGYGELFFGEGSRLTVL.

In regard to this clonotype: This clone may be a read error of a much larger clone one base away. This chain links TRBV7-2 with TRBJ2-2; the match to TRBD2 covers 7 bases. This CDR3 spans 16 amino acids. Looked up from germline, CDR1 is SGHTA and CDR2 is FQGNSA. CDR3 protein: CAGSLFGGTNTGELFF. Written as DNA, the CDR3 is TGTGCCGGCAGCCTATTCGGGGGGACGAACACCGGGGAGCTGTTTTTT.

This clonotype turned up a few times. V gene TRBV27 combines with J gene TRBJ2-1, with D possibly matching TRBD2 (6 bases). Trimming took 0 bases from V and 7 from J, leaving 16 bases between them. Germline V gene data show CDR1 as MNHEY and CDR2 as SMNVEV (reference sequence). CDR3 length equals 16 residues. DNA of the CDR3: TGTGCCAGCAGTTTATCGTGGACGGGAGAGGATAATGAGCAGTTCTTC. Translating it yields CASSLSWTGEDNEQFF.

There are many counts of this clonotype. The chain uses TRBV28 and TRBJ2-5, with TRBD1 identical over 7 bases. The CDR3 length is 13 residues. The V gene's germline CDR1 is MDHEN and CDR2 SYDVKM. With V trimmed by 6 bases and J by 1 base, 2 bases remained unmatched. The CDR3: CASRQGFQETQYF. The CDR3 nucleotides read TGTGCCAGCAGACAGGGGTTCCAAGAGACCCAGTACTTC.

The rearrangement links TRBV20-1 to TRBJ2-7; TRBD2 matches at 7 bases. Germline-derived CDR1 and CDR2 are DFQATT and SNEGSKA (reference sequence). J lost 4 bases, V lost 1 base, and 1 base had no gene match. The CDR3 extends over 12 amino acids. The CDR3 coding sequence is TGCAGTGCTAGAGCGGGAGGTTACGAGCAGTACTTC. Protein sequence: CSARAGGYEQYF.

This clonotype occurred a few times. The V gene is TRBV7-3, the J gene TRBJ2-3; tentative D call: TRBD2 (6 bases). Germline assignment: CDR1 SGHTA and CDR2 FQGTGA. There are 16 residues in the CDR3. The V end was cut by 5 bases, the J end by 4 bases, with 19 bases between. CDR3 protein: CASSLGGSRGADTQYF. In DNA form, the CDR3 reads TGTGCCAGCAGCCTGGGAGGATCTCGGGGAGCAGATACGCAGTATTTT.

The sample holds many counts of this clonotype. The V call is TRBV10-1, the J call TRBJ2-5; weak D call: TRBD1 (6 bases). Trimming cost V 4 bases and J 0 bases, with 6 bases left between them. In germline, CDR1 is WNHNN, CDR2 SYGVQD (reference sequence). There are 13 residues in the CDR3. The CDR3 DNA follows: TGCGCCAGCAGTGGACAGGACCAAGAGACCCAGTACTTC. Translating gives CASSGQDQETQYF.